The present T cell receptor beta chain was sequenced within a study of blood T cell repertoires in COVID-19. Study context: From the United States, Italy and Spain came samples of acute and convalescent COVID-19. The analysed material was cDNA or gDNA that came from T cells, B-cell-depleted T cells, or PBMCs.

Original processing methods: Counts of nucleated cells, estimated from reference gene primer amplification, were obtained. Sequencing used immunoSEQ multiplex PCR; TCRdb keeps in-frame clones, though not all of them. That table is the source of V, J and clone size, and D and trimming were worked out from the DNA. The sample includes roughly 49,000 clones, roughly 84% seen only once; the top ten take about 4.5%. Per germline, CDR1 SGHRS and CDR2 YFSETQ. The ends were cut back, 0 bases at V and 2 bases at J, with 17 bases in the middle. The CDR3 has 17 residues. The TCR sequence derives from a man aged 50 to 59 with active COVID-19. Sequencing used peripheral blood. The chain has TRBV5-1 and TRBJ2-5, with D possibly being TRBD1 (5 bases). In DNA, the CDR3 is TGCGCCAGCAGCTTGGCCGGTTACTATGGGGCTCAAGAGACCCAGTACTTC. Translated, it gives CASSLAGYYGAQETQYF.